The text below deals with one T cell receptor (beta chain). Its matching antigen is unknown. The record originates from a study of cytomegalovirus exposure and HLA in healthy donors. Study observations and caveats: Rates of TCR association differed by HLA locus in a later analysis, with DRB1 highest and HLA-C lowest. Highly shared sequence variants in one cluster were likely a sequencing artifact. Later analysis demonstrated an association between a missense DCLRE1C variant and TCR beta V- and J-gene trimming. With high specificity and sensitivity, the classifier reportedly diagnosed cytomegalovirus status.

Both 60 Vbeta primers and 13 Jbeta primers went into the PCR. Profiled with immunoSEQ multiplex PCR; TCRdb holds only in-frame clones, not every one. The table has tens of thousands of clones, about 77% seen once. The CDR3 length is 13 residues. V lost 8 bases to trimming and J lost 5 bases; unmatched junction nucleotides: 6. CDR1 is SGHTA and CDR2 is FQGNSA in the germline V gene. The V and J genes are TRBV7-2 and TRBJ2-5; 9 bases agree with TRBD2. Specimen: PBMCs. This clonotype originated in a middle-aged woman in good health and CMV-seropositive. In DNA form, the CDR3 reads TGTGCCAGCGGCGGGGGGGGCAGGGAGACCCAGTACTTC. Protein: CASGGGGRETQYF.